This T cell receptor beta chain originates from a study of tumor-infiltrating lymphocytes in primary liver carcinoma. Background on the study: Both sexes were represented among patients, who were 30 to 69 years old. Sequencing of the samples generated roughly 3.65 to 7.5 million productive TCRbeta reads, with similar yields across tissue types.

As concerns this clonotype: Its antigen is not identified. Germline is not matched at one junction end, which may reflect a read error.

Findings and limits, study-wide: A significantly higher top-250-clone fraction was recorded for tumors than for blood (p = 0.039). Tumor-blood pairs (like tumor-adjacent pairs) overlapped less than tumor region pairs did.

With around 500 ng total RNA as template and a constant-region primer, TCR beta cDNA was made. Modified slightly, ARM-PCR produced TCR beta libraries over three nested multiplex PCR rounds. TRBV1-TRBV30 forward primers and a C-beta reverse primer were used in the first two PCR rounds, which each ran for about 10 cycles. TCRdb re-derived calls from the multiplex PCR reads in MiXCR, one entry per CDR3 protein. The top ten hold 7% to 10% of the sample, which has fewer than 150,000 distinct CDR3 sequences, roughly three fifths seen once. The study co-extracted DNA and RNA from 20-30 mg of unsorted bulk tissue. The CDR3 contains 16 residues.

The clonotype was recovered from a woman aged 55-70 years with primary liver carcinoma and hepatitis B virus infection. The sample comprised liver tumor tissue from sampling region 1. Subset denoted: tumor region T1, superior pole. The rearrangement joins TRBV12-3 or TRBV12-4 to TRBJ2-3; D may be TRBD2 (6 bases). The CDR3 loop is CASSFGAGMDTDTQYF. CDR3 DNA sequence: TGTGCCAGCAGTTTCGGTGCGGGAATGGACACAGATACACAGTATTTT.